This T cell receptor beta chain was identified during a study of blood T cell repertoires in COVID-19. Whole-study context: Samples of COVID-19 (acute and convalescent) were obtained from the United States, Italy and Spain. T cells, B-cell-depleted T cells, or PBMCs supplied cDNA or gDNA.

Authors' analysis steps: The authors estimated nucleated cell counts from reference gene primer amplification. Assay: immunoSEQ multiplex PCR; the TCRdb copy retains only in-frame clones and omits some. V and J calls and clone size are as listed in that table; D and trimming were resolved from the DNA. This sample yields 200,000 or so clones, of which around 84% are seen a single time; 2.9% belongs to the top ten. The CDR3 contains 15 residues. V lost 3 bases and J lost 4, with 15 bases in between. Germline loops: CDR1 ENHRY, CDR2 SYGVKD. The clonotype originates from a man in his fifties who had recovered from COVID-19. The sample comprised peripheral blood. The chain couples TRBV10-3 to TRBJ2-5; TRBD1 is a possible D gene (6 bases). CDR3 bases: TGTGCCATCAGTGAACAGGGAGTTGGTGGAGAGACCCAGTACTTC. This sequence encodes CAISEQGVGGETQYF.